Presented here are 32 T cell receptor beta chains from one specimen sequenced in a study of blood T cell repertoires in COVID-19. Produced via immunoSEQ multiplex PCR; TCRdb's table is partial and in-frame only. The sample shows under 250,000 clones, roughly four fifths of them seen only once. Sequenced input: peripheral blood. The receptors here all came from a woman younger than 35 with acute or convalescent COVID-19.

The CDR3 bases are TGTGCCATCAGTGTACGGGAGGCCCCGGAGCAGTATTTT. It encodes CAISVREAPEQYF. This chain uses TRBV10-3 with TRBJ2-3; 7 positions match TRBD2. CDR1 ENHRY and CDR2 SYGVKD come from the germline V gene. With 4 bases clipped from V and 11 bases from J, the junction kept 9 bases outside the gene matches. The CDR3 has 13 residues.

The J gene is TRBJ2-7, the V gene TRBV7-9; 10 bases are shared with TRBD1. The CDR3 is 19 amino acids. Germline assignment: CDR1 SEHNR and CDR2 FQNEAQ (reference sequence). The junction had 17 bases not matched to a gene; V was cut back by 4 bases and J by 2 bases. The CDR3 DNA reads TGTGCCAGCAGCTCCGACGGGTTCCGGGACAGGGGACTTCCCTACGAGCAGTACTTC. This encodes CASSSDGFRDRGLPYEQYF. Filled out from reference TRBV7-9 and TRBJ2-7, the complete variable domain reads DTGVSQNPRHKITKRGQNVTFRCDPISEHNRLYWYRQTLGQGPEFLTYFQNEAQLEKSRLLSDRFSAERPKGSFSTLEIQRTEQGDSAMYLCASSSDGFRDRGLPYEQYFGPGTRLTVT.

V and J are TRBV12-3 or TRBV12-4 and TRBJ1-2; the D is unclear. The CDR3 totals 13 residues. The V end lost 6 bases, the J end lost 4 bases, and 12 bases lay between the germline ends. CDR3 coding DNA: TGTGCCAGCAGGCTCTCGGGGTTCTATGGCTACACCTTC. Amino acids: CASRLSGFYGYTF.

The J gene is TRBJ2-7, the V gene TRBV3-1 (or the pseudogene TRBV3-2), with TRBD1 as a possible D gene (7 bases). The CDR3 covers 15 residues. V was shortened by 1 base and J by 4 bases, with 14 bases between the two germline ends. CDR1 and CDR2 from the germline V gene are LGHDT and YNNKEL (reference sequence). CDR3 nucleotide sequence: TGTGCCAGCAGCCAAGGGGGCAGGGGGGAGTACGAGCAGTACTTC. Its translation is CASSQGGRGEYEQYF.

The chain couples TRBV6-2 or TRBV6-3 to TRBJ2-4; the D gene is possibly TRBD1 (5 bases). Per the germline V gene, CDR1 is MNHEY and CDR2 is SVGEGT. Trimming pared 4 bases from V and 3 bases from J, leaving 13 bases between. This CDR3 spans 15 amino acids. The CDR3 bases are TGTGCCAGCAGTTGGGCAGGGTATGACAAAAACATTCAGTACTTC. Amino acids: CASSWAGYDKNIQYF.

The CDR3 bases are TGCGCCAGCAGCTCTGGGTTCACTTGGGACATGAACACTGAAGCTTTCTTT. This encodes CASSSGFTWDMNTEAFF. The chain combines TRBV5-1 with TRBJ1-1; possibly TRBD1 for D (6 bases). The V gene's germline CDR1 is SGHRS and CDR2 YFSETQ. CDR3 length: 17 residues. The V gene lost 3 bases and the J gene lost 0 bases, with 18 bases spanning the gap.

The chain links TRBV4-2 to TRBJ2-7; TRBD1 aligns across 10 bases. Per germline, CDR1 LGHNA and CDR2 YNFKEQ. CDR3 size: 15 residues. Trimming removed 0 bases from V and 3 bases from J; junction bases left unmatched: 2. CDR3 in amino acids: CASSQDGDRGYEQYF. CDR3 coding DNA: TGTGCCAGCAGCCAAGATGGGGACAGGGGCTACGAGCAGTACTTC.

J is TRBJ1-2 and V is TRBV5-1, with D perhaps TRBD1 (5 bases). The CDR3 consists of 14 residues. Germline V CDR1 and CDR2: SGHRS, YFSETQ. V lost 0 bases, J lost 2 bases, and 8 bases lay in between. The CDR3 DNA reads as TGCGCCAGCAGCTTGGCCGGGGGGAACTATGGCTACACCTTC. Residues: CASSLAGGNYGYTF.

The chain has TRBV28 and TRBJ1-1; possibly TRBD1 for D (5 bases). Germline lookup yields CDR1 MDHEN and CDR2 SYDVKM. V was trimmed by 8 bases and J by 4 bases, leaving 17 bases between them. The CDR3 spans 14 residues. CDR3 loop: CASRNGRVGTEAFF. CDR3 DNA sequence: TGTGCCAGCCGAAACGGCAGGGTCGGCACTGAAGCTTTCTTT.

The gene calls are TRBV6-6 and TRBJ2-5; no clear D. The V end was cut by 5 bases, the J end by 6 bases, with 16 bases between. CDR3 length equals 14 residues. CDR1 is MNHNY and CDR2 is SVGAGI in the germline V gene (reference sequence). The CDR3 sequence: CASSRILGGQTQYF. CDR3 nucleotide sequence: TGTGCCAGCAGTCGTATTCTCGGCGGTCAGACCCAGTACTTC.

The chain is built from TRBV28 and TRBJ1-3, with a weak D call TRBD1 (5 bases). The germline gives CDR1 MDHEN, CDR2 SYDVKM. V was pared by 7 bases and J by 5 bases, with 15 bases between. This CDR3 has 14 amino acids. The CDR3 reads CASTNRFRRNTIYF. CDR3 nucleotide sequence: TGTGCCAGCACCAACAGGTTTAGGAGAAACACCATATATTTT.

The V call is TRBV6-5, the J call TRBJ2-2; TRBD1 might be the D (5 bases). Germline V lookup: CDR1 MNHEY, CDR2 SVGAGI. Trimming removed 0 bases at V and 0 bases at J, with 8 bases between. The CDR3 runs to 16 residues. CDR3 nucleotide sequence: TGTGCCAGCAGTTACTCGATAGGGGCGAACACCGGGGAGCTGTTTTTT. It translates to CASSYSIGANTGELFF.

This rearrangement joins TRBV21-1 to TRBJ2-1; the table names TRBD1, a call not compared with the DNA. TRBV21-1 represents a pseudogene. The CDR3 contains 16 residues. In DNA form, the CDR3 reads TGTGCCAGCAGCAAAGGAGGGACACCCGTTTACAATGAGCAGTTCTTC. This gives the protein CASSKGGTPVYNEQFF.

The genes are TRBV5-6 and TRBJ2-7, with no clear D. V lost 4 bases, J lost 0 bases, and 14 bases lay in between. The V gene's germline CDR1 is SGHDT and CDR2 YYEEEE. The CDR3 has 15 amino acids. The CDR3 coding sequence is TGTGCCAGCAGCGGGCCCCAGACCATCTCCTACGAGCAGTACTTC. Protein: CASSGPQTISYEQYF. The variable domain in full, with the rest retrieved from reference TRBV5-6 and TRBJ2-7, is DAGVTQSPTHLIKTRGQQVTLRCSPKSGHDTVSWYQQALGQGPQFIFQYYEEEERQRGNFPDRFSGHQFPNYSSELNVNALLLGDSALYLCASSGPQTISYEQYFGPGTRLTVT.

The chain employs TRBV6-5 and TRBJ2-7; TRBD1 might be the D (6 bases). Germline CDR1 MNHEY, CDR2 SVGAGI. V lost 2 bases, J lost 2 bases, and 16 bases lay in between. The CDR3 spans 16 residues. This chain's CDR3 is CASSYQQGPITYEQYF. CDR3 nucleotides: TGTGCCAGCAGTTACCAACAGGGACCTATCACCTACGAGCAGTACTTC.

The J gene is TRBJ1-1, the V gene TRBV7-2; 8 bases are shared with TRBD1. The CDR3 sequence is 14 residues long. The V segment lost 3 bases and the J segment 1 base; nucleotides outside the gene matches: 1. Per germline, CDR1 SGHTA and CDR2 FQGNSA. CDR3 nucleotides: TGTGCCAGCAGCTTGACAGGGGAGAACACTGAAGCTTTCTTT. Its translation: CASSLTGENTEAFF.

The V and J genes are TRBV5-3 and TRBJ1-1, with unresolved D. TRBV5-3 is flagged as an ORF with uncertain function. CDR3 length: 16 amino acids. Between the trimmed V and J ends, which lost 0 bases and 0 bases, there was a span of 12 bases. CDR3 sequence (DNA): TGTGCCAGAAGCTTGGGGGGTTCGGGAGTGAACACTGAAGCTTTCTTT. Its translation is CARSLGGSGVNTEAFF.

The DNA of the CDR3 is TGTGCCAGCAGCCGCGCCCGAGGTCCCGGGACTAGCGGGAGGGCCGAGTACAATGAGCAGTTCTTC. It is translated as CASSRARGPGTSGRAEYNEQFF. The chain is built from TRBV4-2 and TRBJ2-1; 16 nucleotides align to TRBD2. CDR1 and CDR2 from the germline V gene are LGHNA and YNFKEQ. V lost 4 bases to trimming and J lost 4 bases; unmatched junction nucleotides: 19. The CDR3 covers 22 residues.

Only a few counts were recorded for this clone. The CDR3 nucleotides read TGTGCCAGCTCACCAAGGGGGACAGAGCATATTCGGGAGACCCAGTACTTC. Encoded protein: CASSPRGTEHIRETQYF. This chain joins TRBV18 and TRBJ2-5; 7 bases are shared with TRBD1. With 2 bases clipped from V and 5 bases from J, the junction kept 14 bases outside the gene matches. This CDR3 has 17 amino acids. Germline V gene data show CDR1 as KGHSH and CDR2 as LQKENI.

The chain couples TRBV3-1 (or the pseudogene TRBV3-2) to TRBJ2-7; D unclear. The ends were cut back, 0 bases at V and 2 bases at J, with 5 bases in the middle. The CDR3 runs to 13 residues. Germline V lookup: CDR1 LGHDT, CDR2 YNNKEL (reference sequence). The CDR3 reads CASSQELAYEQYF. In DNA form, the CDR3 reads TGTGCCAGCAGCCAAGAGCTAGCCTACGAGCAGTACTTC.

This clone was seen only a few times. The chain employs TRBV9 and TRBJ1-4; 8 nucleotides align to TRBD1. Germline trimming cut 4 bases from V and 5 bases from J; bases unmatched to any gene: 1. Germline-derived CDR1 and CDR2 are SGDLS and YYNGEE. The CDR3 loop spans 13 amino acids. The CDR3 here is CASSRTGNEKLFF. As DNA, the CDR3 is TGTGCCAGCAGCCGGACAGGGAATGAAAAACTGTTTTTT. Using reference TRBV9 and TRBJ1-4 for the parts outside the CDR3, the full variable domain is DSGVTQTPKHLITATGQRVTLRCSPRSGDLSVYWYQQSLDQGLQFLIQYYNGEERAKGNILERFSAQQFPDLHSELNLSSLELGDSALYFCASSRTGNEKLFFGSGTQLSVL.

CDR3 in amino acids: CASSFRLQAAGYGYTF. For the CDR3, the DNA is TGTGCCAGCAGTTTTAGGCTACAGGCGGCCGGCTATGGCTACACCTTC. The chain has TRBV28 and TRBJ1-2, with D perhaps matching TRBD1 (5 bases). The CDR3 extends over 16 amino acids. The germline V gene has CDR1 MDHEN and CDR2 SYDVKM. With 3 bases removed from V and 4 bases from J, the gap between germline ends came to 18 bases.

This chain joins TRBV11-2 and TRBJ1-2, with D unclear. Germline CDR1 reads SGHAT; CDR2 reads FQNNGV. The CDR3 is 15 residues long. V was trimmed by 4 bases and J by 5 bases, leaving 17 bases between them. The CDR3 protein is CASSSISGPGYGYTF. In DNA, the CDR3 is TGTGCCAGCAGCTCCATCAGCGGGCCTGGGTATGGCTACACCTTC. Based on the CDR3 plus reference TRBV11-2 and TRBJ1-2, the full variable domain is EAGVAQSPRYKIIEKRQSVAFWCNPISGHATLYWYQQILGQGPKLLIQFQNNGVVDDSQLPKDRFSAERLKGVDSTLKIQPAKLEDSAVYLCASSSISGPGYGYTFGSGTRLTVV.

The rearrangement links TRBV9 to TRBJ1-1; tentatively, D is TRBD1 (5 bases). V lost 8 bases and J lost 0, with 14 bases in between. Germline V gene data show CDR1 as SGDLS and CDR2 as YYNGEE. The CDR3 is 14 residues long. The CDR3 sequence: CASTPQGVNTEAFF. The CDR3 bases are TGTGCCAGTACCCCTCAGGGTGTGAACACTGAAGCTTTCTTT.

This clone was observed a few times. The V call is TRBV28, the J call TRBJ1-1; 7 nucleotides line up with TRBD1. The germline gives CDR1 MDHEN, CDR2 SYDVKM. CDR3 length: 13 residues. J was trimmed by 8 bases and V by 1 base; bases with no gene match: 4. CDR3 amino acids: CASSLFATGEAFF. CDR3 sequence (DNA): TGTGCCAGCAGTTTATTCGCGACAGGGGAAGCTTTCTTT. Using reference TRBV28 and TRBJ1-1 for the parts outside the CDR3, the full variable domain is DVKVTQSSRYLVKRTGEKVFLECVQDMDHENMFWYRQDPGLGLRLIYFSYDVKMKEKGDIPEGYSVSREKKERFSLILESASTNQTSMYLCASSLFATGEAFFGQGTRLTVV.

This clone appeared a single time. This sequence joins TRBV4-3 and TRBJ1-1, with no clear D. The CDR3 is 15 residues long. Germline V CDR1 and CDR2: LGHNA, YSLEER. The germline V and J ends were trimmed by 0 bases and 1 base, with 9 bases remaining between them. CDR3 nucleotides: TGCGCCAGCAGCCAAGATATCCCAGAGAACACTGAAGCTTTCTTT. Protein: CASSQDIPENTEAFF.

The chain links TRBV5-4 to TRBJ2-4, with TRBD2 identical over 7 bases. Trimming at V came to 3 bases and at J to 0 bases, leaving 15 bases not matched to a gene. The CDR3 runs to 19 residues. Germline V gene data show CDR1 as SGHNT and CDR2 as YYREEE (reference sequence). CDR3 in DNA: TGTGCCAGCAGCTCCCGGGGGGTGTGGAATCCTTTAGCCAAAAACATTCAGTACTTC. It is translated as CASSSRGVWNPLAKNIQYF. The entire variable domain, with the rest obtained from reference TRBV5-4 and TRBJ2-4, is as follows: ETGVTQSPTHLIKTRGQQVTLRCSSQSGHNTVSWYQQALGQGPQFIFQYYREEENGRGNFPPRFSGLQFPNYSSELNVNALELDDSALYLCASSSRGVWNPLAKNIQYFGAGTRLSVL.

The rearrangement joins TRBV19 to TRBJ1-2; 7 positions agree with TRBD1. The CDR3 consists of 12 residues. The germline V gene encodes CDR1 LNHDA and CDR2 SQIVND (reference sequence). V was pared by 2 bases and J by 8 bases, with 2 bases of the junction left unmatched. CDR3 sequence (DNA): TGTGCCAGTAGTATATACAGGGGCGGCTACACCTTC. This codes for CASSIYRGGYTF.

This clone has just a few counts. The chain employs TRBV6-1 and TRBJ1-4; D perhaps matches TRBD1 (6 bases). This CDR3 is built from 16 residues. Germline CDR1 MNHNS, CDR2 SASEGT. V shed 2 bases and J shed 8 bases, with 18 bases lying between them. The CDR3 coding sequence is TGTGCCAGCAGTGAAAGAAGCGCTGGACAGTGGGAAAAACTGTTTTTT. Protein: CASSERSAGQWEKLFF.

This clone was recorded only once. The chain recombines TRBV6-5 with TRBJ1-2; D possibly corresponds to TRBD1 (5 bases). V lost 2 bases, J lost 4 bases, and 14 bases lay in between. The length of the CDR3 is 15 residues. Per germline, CDR1 MNHEY and CDR2 SVGAGI. The CDR3 here is CASSYGGKAGYGYTF. The CDR3 DNA reads TGTGCCAGCAGTTACGGGGGGAAGGCTGGCTATGGCTACACCTTC.

As for this clone: One end of the junction varies from germline; a read error may be responsible. This chain joins TRBV28 and TRBJ2-7, with 7 bases fitting TRBD1. This CDR3 comprises 12 residues. The germline V gene encodes CDR1 MDHEN and CDR2 SYDVKM. The CDR3 reads CASKNFGQVEDF. In DNA form, the CDR3 reads TGTGCCAGCAAAAATTTCGGACAGGTAGAGGACTTC.

This clone was observed a single time. V usage is TRBV19 and J usage is TRBJ2-3; TRBD2 aligns across 9 bases. Germline trimming cut 3 bases from V and 5 bases from J; bases unmatched to any gene: 12. This CDR3 is 17 amino acids long. Germline V gene lookup returns CDR1 LNHDA and CDR2 SQIVND (reference sequence). CDR3 bases: TGTGCCAGTAGTATGGTGGGTAGCGGGAGTCTGGAAGATACGCAGTATTTT. Residues: CASSMVGSGSLEDTQYF. Filled out from reference TRBV19 and TRBJ2-3, the complete variable domain reads DGGITQSPKYLFRKEGQNVTLSCEQNLNHDAMYWYRQDPGQGLRLIYYSQIVNDFQKGDIAEGYSVSREKKESFPLTVTSAQKNPTAFYLCASSMVGSGSLEDTQYFGPGTRLTVL.